These 8 T cell receptor beta chains originate from one sample sequenced in a study of cytomegalovirus exposure and HLA in healthy donors (dated 2017 in TCRdb). The library was built by means of the immunoSEQ multiplex PCR assay. The multiplex PCR relied on a mix of 60 forward primers for TCR Vbeta segments and 13 reverse primers for TCR Jbeta segments. TCRdb obtained this table from immuneACCESS and retained in-frame rearrangements with V and J assigned. These tables miss some clones; where compared with another copy, unresolved V genes account for less than half of the shortfall, and the remainder is unexplained. This sample lists more than 90,000 clones; around three quarters were detected once. The ten largest clonotypes hold nearly 0.9% of the sample. The material sequenced was PBMCs. The receptors stem from a woman under 40 in good health and CMV-seronegative.

This chain uses TRBV4-2 with TRBJ1-5; D unclear. CDR3 length equals 15 residues. The germline V and J ends were trimmed by 0 bases and 0 bases, with 6 bases remaining between them. Per the germline V gene, CDR1 is LGHNA and CDR2 is YNFKEQ. The CDR3 sequence: CASSQDSYSNQPQHF. Written as DNA, the CDR3 is TGTGCCAGCAGCCAAGACAGTTATAGCAATCAGCCCCAGCATTTT.

The V call is TRBV30, the J call TRBJ2-1, with TRBD2 matching over 9 bases. V was clipped by 5 bases and J by 5 bases; unmatched bases: 7. Germline V gene sequence: CDR1 GTSNPN, CDR2 SVGIG (reference sequence). The CDR3 runs 14 residues. CDR3: CAWERLAGNNEQFF. CDR3 DNA: TGTGCCTGGGAAAGGCTAGCGGGGAACAATGAGCAGTTCTTC.

DNA for the CDR3: TGTGCCAGCAGTAGGGGGGGCGAGCAGTACTTC. Translating it yields CASSRGGEQYF. This rearrangement joins TRBV5-5 to TRBJ2-7, with D possibly TRBD2 on 7 matching bases. CDR1 is SGHKS, CDR2 YYEKEE, per germline (reference sequence). Trimming cost V 5 bases and J 6 bases, with 9 bases left between them. The CDR3 is 11 amino acids. Full variable domain (outside the CDR3, taken from reference TRBV5-5 and TRBJ2-7): DAGVTQSPTHLIKTRGQQVTLRCSPISGHKSVSWYQQVLGQGPQFIFQYYEKEERGRGNFPDRFSARQFPNYSSELNVNALLLGDSALYLCASSRGGEQYFGPGTRLTVT.

This rearrangement joins TRBV25-1 to TRBJ2-3; D is perhaps TRBD1 (6 bases). In germline, CDR1 is MGHDK, CDR2 SYGVNS. V was trimmed by 5 bases and J by 1 base, leaving 13 bases between them. The CDR3 contains 15 residues. CDR3 protein: CASSSQGSGTDTQYF. DNA of the CDR3: TGTGCCAGCAGTTCTCAGGGGTCAGGCACAGATACGCAGTATTTT.

The chain recombines TRBV19 with TRBJ1-2, with a weak D call TRBD1 (5 bases). CDR3 length: 14 amino acids. V was trimmed by 4 bases and J by 8 bases, leaving 17 bases between them. Germline V CDR1 and CDR2: LNHDA, SQIVND (reference sequence). The CDR3: CASSSPQGEDGYTF. The CDR3 DNA is TGTGCCAGTAGTAGCCCCCAGGGCGAGGACGGCTACACCTTC. The full variable domain, completed using reference TRBV19 and TRBJ1-2, is DGGITQSPKYLFRKEGQNVTLSCEQNLNHDAMYWYRQDPGQGLRLIYYSQIVNDFQKGDIAEGYSVSREKKESFPLTVTSAQKNPTAFYLCASSSPQGEDGYTFGSGTRLTVV.

This sequence joins TRBV7-9 and TRBJ1-2, with a weak D call TRBD1 (6 bases). In germline, CDR1 is SEHNR, CDR2 FQNEAQ (reference sequence). The CDR3 totals 16 residues. V was clipped by 5 bases and J by 2 bases, with 18 bases between them. CDR3 sequence reads: CASSGIQQGRNYGYTF. For the CDR3, the DNA is TGTGCCAGCAGCGGAATCCAACAGGGCCGAAACTATGGCTACACCTTC.

The chain uses TRBV18 and TRBJ1-2, with D tentatively TRBD1 (5 bases). Germline CDR1 KGHSH, CDR2 LQKENI. V shed 5 bases and J shed 5 bases, with 9 bases lying between them. The CDR3 length is 12 residues. As DNA, the CDR3 is TGTGCCAGCTCATCCGACAGATATGGCTACACCTTC. Its protein product is CASSSDRYGYTF.

The chain has TRBV6-6 and TRBJ2-7, with 8 bases fitting TRBD1. The CDR3 has 14 amino acids. Germline CDR1 is MNHNY and CDR2 is SVGAGI (reference sequence). V shed 6 bases, J shed 0 bases, and the junction held 4 bases outside the gene matches. CDR3 amino acids: CASRWTGSSYEQYF. For the CDR3, the DNA is TGTGCCAGCAGATGGACAGGGAGCTCCTACGAGCAGTACTTC.